A single T cell receptor (beta chain) is shown here with its context. Its matching antigen is unknown. Produced via immunoSEQ multiplex PCR; TCRdb's table is partial and in-frame only. The sample includes 150,000 to 200,000 clones, around 92% of them seen just once. The sample originates from a study of cytomegalovirus exposure and HLA in healthy donors. Study overall: A later analysis reported the 95 to 150 validation repertoires used the same platform as the roughly 700 first-cohort repertoires. Broader study findings: Reports credit the classifier with highly specific, highly sensitive diagnosis of cytomegalovirus status. The study found most TCR sequences rare, yet found some public TCRs in many donors.

With 1 base removed from V and 0 bases from J, the gap between germline ends came to 13 bases. The CDR3 length is 16 residues. The germline V gene encodes CDR1 SGHRS and CDR2 YFSETQ. Specimen: PBMCs. This chain links TRBV5-1 with TRBJ1-1; possibly TRBD1 for D (6 bases). This TCR was sampled from a man aged 18-30 years in good health and CMV-seropositive. The CDR3 DNA reads TGCGCCAGCAGCTTGCTGGGGGGGCAGATGAACACTGAAGCTTTCTTT. Its protein is CASSLLGGQMNTEAFF.